This TCR beta chain is from a study of molecular identifiers for immune sequencing clone quantification. A word on this clonotype: Its antigen is still unknown.

Germline values: CDR1 LNHNV, CDR2 YYDKDF (reference sequence). The CDR3 is made up of 15 amino acids. Trimming removed 3 bases from V and 2 bases from J; junction bases left unmatched: 0. Study-wide results and caveats: Reports indicate spiked Jurkat TCR RNA from one cell could be found among roughly 930,000 naive cells.

MiXCR, applied by TCRdb to the PCR reads, yields one record per CDR3 protein. The data show more than 450,000 distinct CDR3 sequences, about 22% seen once. This sequence originates from a human donor in good health. Some libraries in this study had Jurkat cell RNA spiked in. Sample: naive CD8+ T cells from blood, with Jurkat cell RNA spiked in. The subset: FACS-sorted CD8+CD4-CCR7+CD45RA+ naive T cells. J is TRBJ2-6 and V is TRBV15, with 8 nucleotides matching TRBD1. The CDR3 DNA is TGTGCCACCAGCAGGGACAGGGCTGGGGCCAACGTCCTGACTTTC. Amino acid sequence: CATSRDRAGANVLTF.